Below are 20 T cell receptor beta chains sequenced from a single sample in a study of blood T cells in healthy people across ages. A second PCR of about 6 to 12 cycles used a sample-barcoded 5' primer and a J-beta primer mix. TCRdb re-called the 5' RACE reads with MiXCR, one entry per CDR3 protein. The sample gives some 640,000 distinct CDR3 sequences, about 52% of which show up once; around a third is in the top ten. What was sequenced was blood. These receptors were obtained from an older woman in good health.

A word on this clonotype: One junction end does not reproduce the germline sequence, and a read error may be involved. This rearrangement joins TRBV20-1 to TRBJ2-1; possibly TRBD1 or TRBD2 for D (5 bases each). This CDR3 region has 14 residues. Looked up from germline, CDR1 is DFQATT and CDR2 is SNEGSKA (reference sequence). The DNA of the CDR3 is TGCAGTGCAAGAGGGGAAGCTGGGAGCAATGAGCAGTTCTTC. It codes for CSARGEAGSNEQFF.

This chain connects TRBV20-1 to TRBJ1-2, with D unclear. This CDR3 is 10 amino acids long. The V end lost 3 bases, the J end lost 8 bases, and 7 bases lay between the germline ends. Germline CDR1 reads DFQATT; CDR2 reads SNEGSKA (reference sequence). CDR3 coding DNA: TGCAGTGCTAGTGCTCCCGGCTACACCTTC. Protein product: CSASAPGYTF.

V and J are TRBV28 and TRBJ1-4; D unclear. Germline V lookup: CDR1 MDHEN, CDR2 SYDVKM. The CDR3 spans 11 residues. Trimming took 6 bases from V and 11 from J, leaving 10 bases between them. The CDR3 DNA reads TGTGCCAGCAGATCAGAACACAAACTGTTTTTT. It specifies CASRSEHKLFF. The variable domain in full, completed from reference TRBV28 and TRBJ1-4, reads DVKVTQSSRYLVKRTGEKVFLECVQDMDHENMFWYRQDPGLGLRLIYFSYDVKMKEKGDIPEGYSVSREKKERFSLILESASTNQTSMYLCASRSEHKLFFGSGTQLSVL.

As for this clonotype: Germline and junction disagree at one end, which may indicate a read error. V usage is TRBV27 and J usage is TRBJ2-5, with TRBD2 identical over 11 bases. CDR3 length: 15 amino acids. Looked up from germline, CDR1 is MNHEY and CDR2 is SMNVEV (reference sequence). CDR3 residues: CASKRLAGGGETRYF. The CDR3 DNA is TGTGCCAGCAAGAGGCTAGCGGGAGGAGGAGAGACCCGGTACTTC.

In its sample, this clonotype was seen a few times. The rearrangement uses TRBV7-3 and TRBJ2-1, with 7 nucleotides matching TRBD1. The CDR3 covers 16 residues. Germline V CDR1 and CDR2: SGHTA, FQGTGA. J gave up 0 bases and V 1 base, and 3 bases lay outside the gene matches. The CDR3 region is CASSLMTGSSYNEQFF. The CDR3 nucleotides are TGTGCCAGCAGCTTAATGACAGGGAGCTCCTACAATGAGCAGTTCTTC.

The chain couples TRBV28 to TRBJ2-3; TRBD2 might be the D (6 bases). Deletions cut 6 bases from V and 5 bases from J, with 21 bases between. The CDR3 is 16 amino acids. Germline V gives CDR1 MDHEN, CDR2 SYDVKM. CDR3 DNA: TGTGCCAGCAGCCTCTCTTACCGGGACTCCGGAGATACGCAGTATTTT. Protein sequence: CASSLSYRDSGDTQYF.

DNA of the CDR3: TGTGCCACCCAGGGGGCCCTTAATCAGCCCCAGCATTTT. This codes for CATQGALNQPQHF. The chain couples TRBV12-3 or TRBV12-4 to TRBJ1-5, with TRBD1 matching 8 bases. The J segment lost 4 bases and the V segment lost 10 bases, leaving 6 bases of the junction unmatched. The CDR3 is 13 residues long.

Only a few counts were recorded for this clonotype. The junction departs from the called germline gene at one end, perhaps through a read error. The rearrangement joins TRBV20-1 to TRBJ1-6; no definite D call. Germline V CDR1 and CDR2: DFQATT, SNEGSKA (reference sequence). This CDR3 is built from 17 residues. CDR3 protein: CSARGRLPRVDNSPLHF. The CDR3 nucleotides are TGCAGTGCTAGAGGCAGACTTCCTCGGGTAGATAATTCGCCCCTCCACTTT.

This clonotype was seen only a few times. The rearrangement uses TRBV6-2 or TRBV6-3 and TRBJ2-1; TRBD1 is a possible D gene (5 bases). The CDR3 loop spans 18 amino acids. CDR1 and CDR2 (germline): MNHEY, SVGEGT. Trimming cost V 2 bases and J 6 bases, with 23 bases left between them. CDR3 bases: TGTGCCAGCAGTTACCCAATCCCCAGGGTGTTGAACACCAATGAGCAGTTCTTC. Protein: CASSYPIPRVLNTNEQFF.

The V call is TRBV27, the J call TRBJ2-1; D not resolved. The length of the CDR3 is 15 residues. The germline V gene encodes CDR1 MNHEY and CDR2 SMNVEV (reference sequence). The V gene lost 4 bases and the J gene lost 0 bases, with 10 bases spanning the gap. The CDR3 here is CASSSSSSSYNEQFF. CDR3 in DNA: TGTGCCAGCAGTTCCAGCTCTAGCTCCTACAATGAGCAGTTCTTC.

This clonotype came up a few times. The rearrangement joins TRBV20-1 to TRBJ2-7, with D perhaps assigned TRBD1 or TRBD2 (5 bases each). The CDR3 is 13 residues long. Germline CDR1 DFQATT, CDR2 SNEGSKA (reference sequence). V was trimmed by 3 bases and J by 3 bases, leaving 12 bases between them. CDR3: CSASHRDGYEQYF. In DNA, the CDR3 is TGCAGTGCTAGCCACCGGGACGGCTACGAGCAGTACTTC.

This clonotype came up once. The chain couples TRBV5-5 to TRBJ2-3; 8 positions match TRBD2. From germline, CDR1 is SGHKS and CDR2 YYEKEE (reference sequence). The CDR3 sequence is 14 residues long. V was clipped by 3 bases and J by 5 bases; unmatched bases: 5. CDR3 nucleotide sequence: TGTGCCAGCAGCTCCGGGAGGGCGGGAGATACGCAGTATTTT. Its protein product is CASSSGRAGDTQYF.

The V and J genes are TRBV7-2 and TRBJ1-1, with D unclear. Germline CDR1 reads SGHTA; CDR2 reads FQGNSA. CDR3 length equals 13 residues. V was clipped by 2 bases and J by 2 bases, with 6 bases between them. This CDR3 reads CASSLKDNTEAFF. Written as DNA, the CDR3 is TGTGCCAGCAGCTTAAAGGATAACACTGAAGCTTTCTTT.

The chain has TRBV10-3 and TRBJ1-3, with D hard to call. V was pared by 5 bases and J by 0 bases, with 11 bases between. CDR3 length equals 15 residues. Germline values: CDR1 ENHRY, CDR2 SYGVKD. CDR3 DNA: TGTGCCATCAGTCCTTCAGGAGACTCTGGAAACACCATATATTTT. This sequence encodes CAISPSGDSGNTIYF.

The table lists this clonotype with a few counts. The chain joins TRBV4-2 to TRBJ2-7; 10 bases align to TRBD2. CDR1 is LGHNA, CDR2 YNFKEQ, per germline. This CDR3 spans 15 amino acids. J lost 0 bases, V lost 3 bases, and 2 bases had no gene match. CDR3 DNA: TGTGCCAGCAGCCATACTAGCGGGAACTCCTACGAGCAGTACTTC. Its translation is CASSHTSGNSYEQYF.

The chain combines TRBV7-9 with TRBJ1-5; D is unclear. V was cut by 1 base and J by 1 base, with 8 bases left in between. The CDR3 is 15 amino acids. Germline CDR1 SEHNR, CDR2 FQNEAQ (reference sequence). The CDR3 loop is CASSLGSGSNQPQHF. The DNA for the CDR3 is TGTGCCAGCAGCTTAGGGTCTGGAAGCAATCAGCCCCAGCATTTT.

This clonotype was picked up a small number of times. Written as DNA, the CDR3 is TGTGCCAGCAGCCAAGATCTACCAGGGGGGATCCAAGAGACCCAGTACTTC. Protein sequence: CASSQDLPGGIQETQYF. J is TRBJ2-5 and V is TRBV4-2, with D possibly TRBD1 on 7 matching bases. This CDR3 comprises 17 residues. Trimming removed 0 bases from V and 1 base from J, with 15 bases in between. The V gene's germline CDR1 is LGHNA and CDR2 YNFKEQ.

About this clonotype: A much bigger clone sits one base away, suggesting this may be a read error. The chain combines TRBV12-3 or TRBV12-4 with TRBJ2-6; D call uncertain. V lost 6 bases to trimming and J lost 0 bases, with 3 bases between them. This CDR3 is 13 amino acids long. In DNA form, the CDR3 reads TGTGCCAGCAGCGCCTCTGGGGCCAACGTCCTGACTTTC. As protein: CASSASGANVLTF.

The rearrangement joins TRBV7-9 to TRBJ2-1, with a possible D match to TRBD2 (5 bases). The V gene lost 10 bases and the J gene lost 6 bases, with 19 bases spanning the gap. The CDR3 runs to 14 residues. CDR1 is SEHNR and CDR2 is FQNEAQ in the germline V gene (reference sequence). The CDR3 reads CATPDDGVGNEQFF. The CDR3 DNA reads TGTGCCACGCCCGACGACGGGGTAGGCAATGAGCAGTTCTTC.

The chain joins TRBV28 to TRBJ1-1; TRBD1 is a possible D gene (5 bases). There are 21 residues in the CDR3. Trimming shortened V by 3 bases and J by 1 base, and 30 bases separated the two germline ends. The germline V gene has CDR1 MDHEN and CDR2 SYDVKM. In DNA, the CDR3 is TGTGCCAGCAGTTTTACCTTCAGCTGGGGCAGCCGGGGAGGGAGGAACACTGAAGCTTTCTTT. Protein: CASSFTFSWGSRGGRNTEAFF.